One and the same sample provided the 3 T cell receptor beta chains below, sequenced in a study of cytomegalovirus exposure and HLA in healthy donors. It was with 60 Vbeta and 13 Jbeta primers that the PCR ran. Profiling relied on immunoSEQ multiplex PCR, and the TCRdb table lists in-frame clones only, not all of them. The data show about 200,000 clones, 79% seen once. Sequencing used PBMCs. These receptors were obtained from a male donor in good health and CMV-seropositive.

The count of this clone is one. Here the CDR3 reads CASSQDGGWRGYTF. The CDR3 DNA is TGCGCCAGCAGCCAAGATGGGGGGTGGAGAGGCTACACCTTC. V is TRBV4-3 and J is TRBJ1-2, with D maybe TRBD1 (5 bases). Trimming removed 0 bases from V and 8 bases from J, with 13 bases in between. Germline CDR1 is LGHNA and CDR2 is YSLEER. This CDR3 has 14 residues.

This clone was detected once. The chain links TRBV5-1 to TRBJ2-5; D is possibly TRBD1 (5 bases). V lost 3 bases, J lost 5 bases, and 17 bases lay in between. CDR1 is SGHRS, CDR2 YFSETQ, per germline. The CDR3 is made up of 15 amino acids. This CDR3 is CASSSPGRGQETQYF. In DNA, the CDR3 is TGCGCCAGCAGCTCGCCTGGTAGGGGCCAGGAGACCCAGTACTTC.

The chain uses TRBV20-1 and TRBJ2-2; D is unclear. Germline V CDR1 and CDR2: DFQATT, SNEGSKA (reference sequence). With 3 bases removed from V and 5 bases from J, the gap between germline ends came to 4 bases. The CDR3 spans 11 residues. The CDR3 reads CSARRTGELFF. DNA for the CDR3: TGCAGTGCTAGGAGAACCGGGGAGCTGTTTTTT.